This T cell receptor beta chain stems from a study of beta chain features in type 1 diabetes. A single heparinised blood sample, averaging around 120 mL, was obtained per donor. On this clone itself: Antigen unknown.

Germline lookup yields CDR1 SEHNR and CDR2 FQNEAQ (reference sequence). This CDR3 has 12 amino acids. V dropped 4 bases and J dropped 8 bases, with 11 bases sitting between them. Findings of the study overall: No resolution was reached here on whether HLA type influences TCRB rearrangement. Within each of all four CD4+ subsets, Type 1 diabetes patients had TCRB CDR3s that were moderately but significantly shorter.

Since all of the isolated RNA was reverse transcribed, expressed TCRB transcripts were what got sequenced. Only in-frame clones appear in the TCRdb table, and some are missing; sequencing was by immunoSEQ multiplex PCR. This table has about 250,000 clones, 13% to 15% appearing once. This chain joins TRBV7-9 and TRBJ1-2; D not certain. The sequence was collected from a woman aged 35 to 49 in good health. Material for sequencing was naive CD4+ T cells from blood. In DNA, the CDR3 is TGTGCCAGCAGCTCAGCGACACAAGGCTACACCTTC. Its translation: CASSSATQGYTF.